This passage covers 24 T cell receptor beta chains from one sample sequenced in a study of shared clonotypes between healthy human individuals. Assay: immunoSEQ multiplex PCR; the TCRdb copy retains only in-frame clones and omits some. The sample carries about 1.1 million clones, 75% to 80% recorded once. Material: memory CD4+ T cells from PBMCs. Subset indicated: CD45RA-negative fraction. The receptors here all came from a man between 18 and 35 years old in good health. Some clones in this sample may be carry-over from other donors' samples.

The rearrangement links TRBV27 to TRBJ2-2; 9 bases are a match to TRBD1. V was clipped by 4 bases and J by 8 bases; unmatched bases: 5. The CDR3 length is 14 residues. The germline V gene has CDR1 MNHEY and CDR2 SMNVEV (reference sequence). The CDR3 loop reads CASSSRTGAGELFF. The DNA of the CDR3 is TGTGCCAGCAGTTCCCGGACAGGGGCGGGGGAGCTGTTTTTT.

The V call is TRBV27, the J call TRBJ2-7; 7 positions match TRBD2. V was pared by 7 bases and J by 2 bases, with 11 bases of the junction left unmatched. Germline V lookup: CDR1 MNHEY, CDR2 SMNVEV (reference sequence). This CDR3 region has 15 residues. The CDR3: CASTYRPGGTYEQYF. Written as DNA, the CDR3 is TGTGCCAGCACATACCGGCCGGGGGGTACCTACGAGCAGTACTTC.

The CDR3 here is CASSPPEQETQYF. CDR3 DNA sequence: TGTGCCAGCAGCCCGCCTGAGCAAGAGACCCAGTACTTC. The gene calls are TRBV7-9 and TRBJ2-5; D is uncertain. V was trimmed by 5 bases and J by 2 bases, leaving 9 bases between them. The CDR3 spans 13 residues. The germline V gene has CDR1 SEHNR and CDR2 FQNEAQ (reference sequence).

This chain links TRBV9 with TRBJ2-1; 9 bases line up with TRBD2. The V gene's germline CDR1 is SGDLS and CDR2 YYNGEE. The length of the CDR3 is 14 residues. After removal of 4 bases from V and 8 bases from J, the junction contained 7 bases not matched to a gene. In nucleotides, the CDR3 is TGTGCCAGCAGCTATAGCGGGAGACACGATGAGCAGTTCTTC. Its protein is CASSYSGRHDEQFF. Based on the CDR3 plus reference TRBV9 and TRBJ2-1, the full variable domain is DSGVTQTPKHLITATGQRVTLRCSPRSGDLSVYWYQQSLDQGLQFLIQYYNGEERAKGNILERFSAQQFPDLHSELNLSSLELGDSALYFCASSYSGRHDEQFFGPGTRLTVL.

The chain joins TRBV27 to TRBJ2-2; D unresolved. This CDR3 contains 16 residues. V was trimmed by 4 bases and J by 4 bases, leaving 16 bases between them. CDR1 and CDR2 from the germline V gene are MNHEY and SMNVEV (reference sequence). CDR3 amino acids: CASSSLTDLGTGELFF. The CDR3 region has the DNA TGTGCCAGCAGTTCACTGACCGACCTGGGCACCGGGGAGCTGTTTTTT.

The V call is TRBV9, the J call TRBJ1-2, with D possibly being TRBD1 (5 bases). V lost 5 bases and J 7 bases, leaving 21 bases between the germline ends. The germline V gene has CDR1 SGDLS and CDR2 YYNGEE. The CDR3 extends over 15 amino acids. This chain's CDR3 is CASSGGGLGRGGYTF. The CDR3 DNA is TGTGCCAGCAGTGGCGGGGGACTGGGGCGAGGTGGCTACACCTTC. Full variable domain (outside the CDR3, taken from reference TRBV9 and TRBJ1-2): DSGVTQTPKHLITATGQRVTLRCSPRSGDLSVYWYQQSLDQGLQFLIQYYNGEERAKGNILERFSAQQFPDLHSELNLSSLELGDSALYFCASSGGGLGRGGYTFGSGTRLTVV.

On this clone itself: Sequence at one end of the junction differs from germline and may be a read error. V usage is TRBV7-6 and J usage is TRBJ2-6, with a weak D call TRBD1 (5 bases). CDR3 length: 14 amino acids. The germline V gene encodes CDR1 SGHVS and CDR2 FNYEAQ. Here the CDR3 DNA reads TGTGCCAGCAGCCCCGAGCCTGGGGCCAACGTCCCGACTTTC. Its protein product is CASSPEPGANVPTF.

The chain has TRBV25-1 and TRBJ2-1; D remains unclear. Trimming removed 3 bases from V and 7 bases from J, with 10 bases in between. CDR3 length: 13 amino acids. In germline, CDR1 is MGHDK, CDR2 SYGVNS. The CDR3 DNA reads TGTGCCAGCAGTGATGTTGCGTATAATGAGCAGTTCTTC. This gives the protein CASSDVAYNEQFF.

CDR3 protein: CATTGVVNTEAFF. In nucleotides, the CDR3 is TGTGCCACCACCGGAGTAGTGAACACTGAAGCTTTCTTT. The chain uses TRBV2 and TRBJ1-1, with D unclear. Between the trimmed V and J ends, which lost 10 bases and 0 bases, there was a span of 12 bases. From germline, CDR1 is SNHLY and CDR2 FYNNEI. This CDR3 comprises 13 residues. The variable domain in full, completed from reference TRBV2 and TRBJ1-1, reads EPEVTQTPSHQVTQMGQEVILRCVPISNHLYFYWYRQILGQKVEFLVSFYNNEISEKSEIFDDQFSVERPDGSNFTLKIRSTKLEDSAMYFCATTGVVNTEAFFGQGTRLTVV.

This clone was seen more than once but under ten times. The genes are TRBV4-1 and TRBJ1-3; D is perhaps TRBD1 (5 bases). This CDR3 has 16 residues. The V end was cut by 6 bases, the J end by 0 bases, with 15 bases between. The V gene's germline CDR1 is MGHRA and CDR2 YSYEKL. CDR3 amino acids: CASRDNRGPSGNTIYF. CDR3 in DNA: TGCGCCAGCAGGGACAATAGGGGTCCCTCTGGAAACACCATATATTTT.

CDR3 in DNA: TGTGCCAGCAGCTTTCTTGAGTCTTGGAAGGGACTCGACGGACCTGGCTACACCTTC. As protein: CASSFLESWKGLDGPGYTF. The chain joins TRBV7-9 to TRBJ1-2; possible D gene TRBD1, 5 bases. This CDR3 has 19 amino acids. Germline CDR1 is SEHNR and CDR2 is FQNEAQ (reference sequence). V was pared by 3 bases and J by 7 bases, with 30 bases between.

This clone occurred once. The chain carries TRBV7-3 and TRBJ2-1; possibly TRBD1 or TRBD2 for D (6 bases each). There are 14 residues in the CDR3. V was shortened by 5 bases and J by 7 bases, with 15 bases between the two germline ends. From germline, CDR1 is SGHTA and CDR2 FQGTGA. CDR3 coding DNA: TGTGCCAGCAGCCCCAGGGGACTGTGGAATGAGCAGTTCTTC. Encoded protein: CASSPRGLWNEQFF.

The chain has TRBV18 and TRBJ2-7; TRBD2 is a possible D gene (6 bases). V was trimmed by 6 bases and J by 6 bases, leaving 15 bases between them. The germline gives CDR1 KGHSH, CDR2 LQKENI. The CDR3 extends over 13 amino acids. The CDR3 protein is CASSPERVPEQYF. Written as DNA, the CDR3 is TGTGCCAGCTCCCCCGAGCGGGTCCCCGAGCAGTACTTC.

In DNA, the CDR3 is TGTGCCAGCAGTGAAGTAGGGACAGGGGCGTATGGCTACACCTTC. Encoded protein: CASSEVGTGAYGYTF. This chain connects TRBV6-1 to TRBJ1-2; 10 bases map to TRBD1. J gave up 5 bases and V 1 base, and 4 bases lay outside the gene matches. Germline V gene sequence: CDR1 MNHNS, CDR2 SASEGT. The CDR3 length is 15 residues.

The chain's CDR3 is CASSWGVVETQYF. The CDR3 bases are TGCGCCAGCAGCTGGGGGGTGGTAGAGACCCAGTACTTC. This chain links TRBV4-1 with TRBJ2-5, with D possibly matching TRBD2 (6 bases). CDR3 size: 13 residues. Trimming pared 5 bases from V and 4 bases from J, leaving 11 bases between. From germline, CDR1 is MGHRA and CDR2 YSYEKL.

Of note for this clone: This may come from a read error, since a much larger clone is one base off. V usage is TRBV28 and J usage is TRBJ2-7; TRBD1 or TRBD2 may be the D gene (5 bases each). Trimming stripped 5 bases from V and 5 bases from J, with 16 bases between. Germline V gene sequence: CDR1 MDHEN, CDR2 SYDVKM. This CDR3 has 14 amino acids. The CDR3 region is CASSLGTLPHEQYF. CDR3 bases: TGTGCCAGCAGTCTAGGGACCTTACCCCACGAGCAGTACTTC.

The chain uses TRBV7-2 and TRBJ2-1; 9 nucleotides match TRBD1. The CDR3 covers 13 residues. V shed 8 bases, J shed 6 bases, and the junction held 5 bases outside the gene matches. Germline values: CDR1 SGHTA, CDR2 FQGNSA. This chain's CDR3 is CASGRQGGNEQFF. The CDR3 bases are TGTGCCAGCGGACGACAGGGGGGCAATGAGCAGTTCTTC.

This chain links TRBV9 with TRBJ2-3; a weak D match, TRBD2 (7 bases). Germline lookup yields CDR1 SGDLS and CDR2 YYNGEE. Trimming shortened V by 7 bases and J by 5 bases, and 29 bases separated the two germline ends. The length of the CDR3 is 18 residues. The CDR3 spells CASAHATGGGSVIDTQYF. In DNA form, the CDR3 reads TGTGCCAGCGCACACGCGACGGGGGGCGGGAGTGTCATAGATACGCAGTATTTT.

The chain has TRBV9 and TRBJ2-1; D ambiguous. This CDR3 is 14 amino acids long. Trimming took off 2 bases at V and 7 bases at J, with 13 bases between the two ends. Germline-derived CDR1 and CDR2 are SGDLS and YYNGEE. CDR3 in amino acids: CASSVGYLGNEQFF. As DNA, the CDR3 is TGTGCCAGCAGCGTCGGGTACTTAGGGAATGAGCAGTTCTTC.

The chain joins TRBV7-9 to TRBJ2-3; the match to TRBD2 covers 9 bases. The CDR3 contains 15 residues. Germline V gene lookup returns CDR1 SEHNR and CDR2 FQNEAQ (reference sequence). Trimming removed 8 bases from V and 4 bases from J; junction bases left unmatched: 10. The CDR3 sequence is CASALQAGGADTQYF. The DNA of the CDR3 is TGTGCCAGCGCCCTTCAGGCGGGAGGGGCAGATACGCAGTATTTT.

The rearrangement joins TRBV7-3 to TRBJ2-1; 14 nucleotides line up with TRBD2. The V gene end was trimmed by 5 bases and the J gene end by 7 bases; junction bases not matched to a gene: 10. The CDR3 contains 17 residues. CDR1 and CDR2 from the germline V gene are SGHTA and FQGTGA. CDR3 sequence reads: CASSPGQGTSGRNEQFF. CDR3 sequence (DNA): TGTGCCAGCAGCCCCGGACAGGGGACTAGCGGGAGAAATGAGCAGTTCTTC.

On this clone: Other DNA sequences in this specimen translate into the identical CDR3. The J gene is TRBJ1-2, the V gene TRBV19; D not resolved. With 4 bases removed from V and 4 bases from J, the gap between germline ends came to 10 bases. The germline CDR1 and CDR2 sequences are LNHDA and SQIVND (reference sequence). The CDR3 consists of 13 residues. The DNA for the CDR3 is TGTGCCAGTAGTAACGGATTGATCTATGGCTACACCTTC. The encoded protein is CASSNGLIYGYTF.

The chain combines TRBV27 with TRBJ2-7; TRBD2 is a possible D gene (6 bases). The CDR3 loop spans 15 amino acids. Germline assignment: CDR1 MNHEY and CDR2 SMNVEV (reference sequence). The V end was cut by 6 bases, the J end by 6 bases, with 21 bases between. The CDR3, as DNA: TGTGCCAGCAGCTCCCGCGGGATAACAGCACTCGAGCAGTACTTC. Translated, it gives CASSSRGITALEQYF.

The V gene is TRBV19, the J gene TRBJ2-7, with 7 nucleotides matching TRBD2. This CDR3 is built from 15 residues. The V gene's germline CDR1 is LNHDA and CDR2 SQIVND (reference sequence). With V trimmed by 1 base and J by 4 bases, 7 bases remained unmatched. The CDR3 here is CASSIVGGSSYEQYF. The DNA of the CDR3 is TGTGCCAGTAGTATAGTCGGCGGGAGTAGTTACGAGCAGTACTTC.